This is a list of T cell receptor beta chains from one sample in a study of T-cell reconstitution after alpha-beta-depleted transplantation in children. TCRdb reprocessed the PCR reads with MiXCR, giving one entry per CDR3 protein. The table includes about 210,000 distinct CDR3 sequences, approximately 15% detected once. The sample here was PBMCs, mostly from graft donor cells, taken 360 days after TCRalphabeta/CD19-depleted stem cell transplant. These receptors were obtained from a male patient aged 2 to 10 who had a stem cell transplant for acute lymphoblastic leukemia, so the T cells may come from the graft donor. The CDR3 runs from the conserved cysteine through the conserved F or W. The order of the fields is D gene, V gene, clone size, J gene, CDR3 protein, CDR3 DNA. A D gene is named only where the DNA matches it firmly. Clone size is stated in some rows and not others, as once, few, many or a class when expanded.

d_call: TRBD1; v_call: TRBV6-1; clone_size: few; j_call: TRBJ2-7; cdr3_aa: CASIAGTGGIYEQYF; cdr3_nt: TGTGCCAGCATCGCCGGGACAGGGGGCATCTACGAGCAGTACTTC
d_call: TRBD1; v_call: TRBV10-3; clone_size: few; j_call: TRBJ1-2; cdr3_aa: CAIRPPGQGEGYTF; cdr3_nt: TGTGCCATCAGGCCCCCGGGACAGGGAGAAGGCTACACCTTC
d_call: -; v_call: TRBV10-2; clone_size: few; j_call: TRBJ2-7; cdr3_aa: CASRGPVAAGYEQYF; cdr3_nt: TGCGCCAGCAGGGGTCCAGTGGCTGCTGGTTACGAGCAGTACTTC
d_call: -; v_call: TRBV4-2; clone_size: -; j_call: TRBJ1-4; cdr3_aa: CASAAVPGYKKLFF; cdr3_nt: TGTGCCAGCGCTGCCGTGCCCGGCTATAAAAAACTGTTTTTT
d_call: -; v_call: TRBV20-1; clone_size: few; j_call: TRBJ2-3; cdr3_aa: CSAFITDTQYF; cdr3_nt: TGCAGTGCCTTTATTACAGATACGCAGTATTTT
d_call: -; v_call: TRBV7-6; clone_size: -; j_call: TRBJ2-1; cdr3_aa: CASSQSGTLYNEQFF; cdr3_nt: TGTGCCAGCAGCCAGTCGGGGACACTATACAATGAGCAGTTCTTC
d_call: -; v_call: TRBV7-2; clone_size: few; j_call: TRBJ2-7; cdr3_aa: CASSLGVHSYEQYF; cdr3_nt: TGTGCCAGCAGCTTAGGCGTCCACTCCTACGAGCAGTACTTC
d_call: -; v_call: TRBV7-8; clone_size: -; j_call: TRBJ2-5; cdr3_aa: CASSPRAYQETQYF; cdr3_nt: TGTGCCAGCAGCCCCCGGGCGTACCAAGAGACCCAGTACTTC
d_call: -; v_call: TRBV7-6; clone_size: -; j_call: TRBJ2-3; cdr3_aa: CASSFLGLGNSTDTQYF; cdr3_nt: TGTGCCAGCAGCTTTTTGGGGCTCGGGAACAGCACAGATACGCAGTATTTT
d_call: -; v_call: TRBV5-1; clone_size: few; j_call: TRBJ1-1; cdr3_aa: CASSLGARGFRNTEAFF; cdr3_nt: TGCGCCAGCAGCTTGGGTGCTCGGGGGTTTCGGAACACTGAAGCTTTCTTT
d_call: TRBD2; v_call: TRBV5-1; clone_size: few; j_call: TRBJ2-1; cdr3_aa: CASSLVLAGGPGEQFF; cdr3_nt: TGCGCCAGCAGCTTGGTGCTAGCGGGGGGGCCGGGTGAGCAGTTCTTC
d_call: -; v_call: TRBV4-2; clone_size: few; j_call: TRBJ2-3; cdr3_aa: CASSQEGDGLDTQYF; cdr3_nt: TGTGCCAGCAGCCAAGAGGGGGACGGCCTGGATACGCAGTATTTT
d_call: -; v_call: TRBV12-3/TRBV12-4; clone_size: few; j_call: TRBJ2-1; cdr3_aa: CASLRENEQFF; cdr3_nt: TGTGCCAGCCTCCGGGAGAATGAGCAGTTCTTC
d_call: TRBD2; v_call: TRBV12-3/TRBV12-4; clone_size: -; j_call: TRBJ2-7; cdr3_aa: CASSQQRGIDEQYF; cdr3_nt: TGTGCCAGCAGTCAACAGCGGGGGATCGACGAGCAGTACTTC
d_call: TRBD1; v_call: TRBV11-2; clone_size: -; j_call: TRBJ1-1; cdr3_aa: CASSLRVTGAFF; cdr3_nt: TGTGCCAGCAGCTTAAGGGTGACAGGGGCTTTCTTT
d_call: TRBD2; v_call: TRBV9; clone_size: few; j_call: TRBJ2-3; cdr3_aa: CASSVGGGLDTDTQYF; cdr3_nt: TGTGCCAGCAGCGTAGGGGGGGGACTAGACACGGATACGCAGTATTTT
d_call: -; v_call: TRBV3-1; clone_size: many; j_call: TRBJ2-5; cdr3_aa: CASSQEPSRETQYF; cdr3_nt: TGTGCCAGCAGCCAAGAGCCTAGCAGGGAGACCCAGTACTTC
d_call: -; v_call: TRBV28; clone_size: few; j_call: TRBJ2-2; cdr3_aa: CASSPHTQGPNGELFF; cdr3_nt: TGTGCCAGCAGTCCGCATACACAGGGTCCCAACGGGGAGCTGTTTTTT
d_call: TRBD2; v_call: TRBV25-1; clone_size: few; j_call: TRBJ2-1; cdr3_aa: CASSEPGGAYNEQFF; cdr3_nt: TGTGCCAGCAGTGAACCGGGGGGGGCCTACAATGAGCAGTTCTTC
d_call: -; v_call: TRBV29-1; clone_size: few; j_call: TRBJ1-5; cdr3_aa: CSVGRGNQPQHF; cdr3_nt: TGCAGCGTTGGTCGGGGGAATCAGCCCCAGCATTTT
d_call: -; v_call: TRBV20-1; clone_size: -; j_call: TRBJ1-5; cdr3_aa: CSARDRAVVSNQPQHF; cdr3_nt: TGCAGTGCTAGAGATCGGGCGGTCGTTAGCAATCAGCCCCAGCATTTT
d_call: -; v_call: TRBV14; clone_size: -; j_call: TRBJ1-1; cdr3_aa: CASSQAPGGPEAFF; cdr3_nt: TGTGCCAGCAGCCAGGCACCCGGGGGGCCTGAAGCTTTCTTT
d_call: TRBD1; v_call: TRBV7-9; clone_size: few; j_call: TRBJ1-2; cdr3_aa: CASSLRELDRGEGYTF; cdr3_nt: TGTGCCAGCAGCTTAAGAGAACTGGACAGGGGGGAAGGCTACACCTTC
d_call: TRBD1; v_call: TRBV4-3; clone_size: many; j_call: TRBJ2-2; cdr3_aa: CASSLTWTGAGELFF; cdr3_nt: TGCGCCAGCAGCCTAACGTGGACAGGGGCCGGGGAGCTGTTTTTT
d_call: -; v_call: TRBV12-3/TRBV12-4; clone_size: -; j_call: TRBJ2-7; cdr3_aa: CASSSTGTSMEQYF; cdr3_nt: TGTGCCAGCAGTTCTACCGGGACGTCTATGGAGCAGTACTTC
d_call: -; v_call: TRBV28; clone_size: few; j_call: TRBJ1-5; cdr3_aa: CASRTENSNQPQHF; cdr3_nt: TGTGCCAGCAGGACTGAAAATAGCAATCAGCCCCAGCATTTT
d_call: -; v_call: TRBV5-1; clone_size: few; j_call: TRBJ2-2; cdr3_aa: CASSLRHNTGELFF; cdr3_nt: TGCGCCAGCAGCCTAAGACACAACACCGGGGAGCTGTTTTTT
d_call: -; v_call: TRBV6-4; clone_size: few; j_call: TRBJ2-5; cdr3_aa: CASSDFPGPRWTQYF; cdr3_nt: TGTGCCAGCAGTGACTTCCCGGGCCCCCGATGGACCCAGTACTTC
d_call: -; v_call: TRBV12-3/TRBV12-4; clone_size: few; j_call: TRBJ2-5; cdr3_aa: CASTELASQTQYF; cdr3_nt: TGTGCCAGCACCGAGCTAGCGTCCCAGACCCAGTACTTC
d_call: -; v_call: TRBV20-1; clone_size: -; j_call: TRBJ2-5; cdr3_aa: CSARVPRLQETQYF; cdr3_nt: TGCAGTGCTAGAGTACCCAGACTTCAAGAGACCCAGTACTTC
d_call: -; v_call: TRBV5-1; clone_size: -; j_call: TRBJ1-4; cdr3_aa: CASSLDTTNEKLFF; cdr3_nt: TGCGCCAGCAGCTTGGACACAACTAATGAAAAACTGTTTTTT
d_call: -; v_call: TRBV12-3/TRBV12-4; clone_size: -; j_call: TRBJ2-1; cdr3_aa: CASSLGQLDNEQFF; cdr3_nt: TGTGCCAGCAGTTTAGGACAGCTGGACAATGAGCAGTTCTTC
d_call: -; v_call: TRBV10-1; clone_size: many; j_call: TRBJ2-4; cdr3_aa: CASSEYPGMAKNIQYF; cdr3_nt: TGCGCCAGCAGTGAGTACCCCGGGATGGCCAAAAACATTCAGTACTTC
d_call: -; v_call: TRBV20-1; clone_size: few; j_call: TRBJ1-2; cdr3_aa: CSAREPAAGRGYTF; cdr3_nt: TGCAGTGCTAGAGAGCCAGCCGCCGGGAGAGGCTACACCTTC
d_call: -; v_call: TRBV20-1; clone_size: few; j_call: TRBJ1-4; cdr3_aa: CSASGTPNEKLFF; cdr3_nt: TGCAGTGCTTCAGGGACACCGAATGAAAAACTGTTTTTT
d_call: TRBD1; v_call: TRBV10-3; clone_size: -; j_call: TRBJ1-4; cdr3_aa: CAIRPGQGPPTNEKLFF; cdr3_nt: TGTGCCATCAGACCGGGACAGGGGCCTCCAACTAATGAAAAACTGTTTTTT
d_call: -; v_call: TRBV28; clone_size: -; j_call: TRBJ1-2; cdr3_aa: CASRLRIGGDGYTF; cdr3_nt: TGTGCCAGCAGACTCCGAATTGGGGGGGATGGCTACACCTTC